The rows below give T cell receptor beta chains drawn from one sample of a study of cytomegalovirus exposure and HLA in healthy donors. Some clones are missing from TCRdb's copy, which holds only in-frame ones; the method was immunoSEQ multiplex PCR. Here the sample spans 100,000 to 150,000 clones, 55% to 75% being singletons. The sample comprised PBMCs. These receptors were taken from a human donor in good health. The conserved cysteine and the conserved F or W are not part of the CDR3 here.

>12|TRBV27
ASSNRGPTYEQY
>12|TRBV6-6
ASSPPGGRWGYT
>14|TRBV19
ASSPTSGVRTDTQY
>14|TRBV6-4
ASSQREAREEETQY
>12|TRBV10-3
AMRSGGSTDTQY
>13|TRBV14
ASSHKLVTLETQY
>13|TRBV15
ATSRARDSNQPQH
>13|TRBV6-5
ASSPGTGGNQPQH
>12|TRBV7-2
ASSSPGRVDTQY
>11|TRBV5-4
ASSSGLADEQY
>15|TRBV4-2
ASSGTGRSSSYNEQF
>16|TRBV10-1
ASSESTRVGGRSQPQH
>8|TRBV20-1
SAGENTQY
>13|TRBV27
ASRERAGEGTEAF
>14|TRBV13
ASRPGGRRKNEKLF
>12|TRBV7-2
ASSRDTKSGELF
>12|TRBV28
ASSRGPAQNIQY
>13|TRBV9
ASSAPGGGGETQY
>15|TRBV19
ASNTVRRGQGPYGYT
>13|TRBV5-6
ASSLDPGGINEQF
>13|TRBV29-1
SVGLGTASGNTIY
>12|TRBV6-1
ASSEGGVVYGYT
>12|TRBV28
ASTFGLAGAEQY
>13|TRBV14
ASSPASRPQETQY
>11|TRBV10-3
AARQGGNQPQH
>13|TRBV5-1
ASSSRTGANTEAF
>13|TRBV4-2
ASSQVPQGAYGYT
>14|TRBV5-4
ASSPTGTRSYNEQF
>8|TRBV2
ASRNVGGN
>11|TRBV15
ATSRDRLAVQY
>11|TRBV29-1
SVEGRATYEQY
>12|TRBV6-1
ASSERGSGNTIY
>14|TRBV30
AWTSGSGSSYNEQF
>13|TRBV7-2
ASSLVGTGMNEQF
>12|TRBV19
ASSIAYFQETQY
>11|TRBV7-2
ASSLRRTGEAF
>12|TRBV5-1
ASSLAQGAREQY
>12|TRBV9
ASSGARGTYEQY
>12|TRBV7-9
ASSLNRGPDTQY
>11|TRBV30
AITGGVREKLF